This entry describes one TCR beta chain. Its specificity is unknown. With V trimmed by 9 bases and J by 2 bases, 7 bases remained unmatched. The CDR3 is 15 residues long. Germline V gene data show CDR1 as MNHNS and CDR2 as SASEGT. These data come from a study of CD8 T cells in ankylosing spondylitis. General study findings and limits: Disease-linked clones reportedly showed significant enrichment in matched ankylosing spondylitis synovial fluid.

TCRdb reprocessed the 5' RACE reads via MiXCR and lists one record per CDR3 protein. This table has 200,000 or so distinct CDR3 sequences, around a sixth appearing once. The chain has TRBV6-1 and TRBJ2-6, with 7 positions matching TRBD1. Sequences were obtained from blood, either unsorted or a sorted T cell fraction (not recorded which). The sequence came from a male donor aged 10 to 35 with ankylosing spondylitis or in good health (not recorded which). CDR3 bases: TGTGCCAGTGGACAGGAGATGACTGGGGCCAACGTCCTGACTTTC. This codes for CASGQEMTGANVLTF.